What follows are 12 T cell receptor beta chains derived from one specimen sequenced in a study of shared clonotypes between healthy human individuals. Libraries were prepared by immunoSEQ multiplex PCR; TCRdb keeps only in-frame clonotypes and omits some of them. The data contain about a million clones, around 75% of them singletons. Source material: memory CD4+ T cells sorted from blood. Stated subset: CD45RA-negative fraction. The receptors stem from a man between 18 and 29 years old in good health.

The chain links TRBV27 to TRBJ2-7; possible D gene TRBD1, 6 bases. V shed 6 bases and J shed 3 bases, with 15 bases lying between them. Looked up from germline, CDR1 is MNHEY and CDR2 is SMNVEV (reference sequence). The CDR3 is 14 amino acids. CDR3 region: CASRNLQGGYEQYF. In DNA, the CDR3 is TGTGCCAGCAGGAATTTACAGGGTGGCTACGAGCAGTACTTC.

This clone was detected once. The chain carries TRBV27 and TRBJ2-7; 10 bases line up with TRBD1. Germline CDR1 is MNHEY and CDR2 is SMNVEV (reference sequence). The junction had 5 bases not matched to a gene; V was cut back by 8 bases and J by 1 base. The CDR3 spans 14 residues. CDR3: CASGRDRGSYEQYF. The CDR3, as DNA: TGTGCCAGCGGTAGGGACAGGGGTTCCTACGAGCAGTACTTC.

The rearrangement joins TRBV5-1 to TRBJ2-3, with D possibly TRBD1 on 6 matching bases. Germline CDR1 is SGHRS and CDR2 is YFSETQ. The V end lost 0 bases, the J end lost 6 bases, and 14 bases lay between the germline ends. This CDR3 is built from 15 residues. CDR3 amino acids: CASSLVGDRMDTQYF. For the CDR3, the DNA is TGCGCCAGCAGCTTGGTGGGAGACAGGATGGATACGCAGTATTTT.

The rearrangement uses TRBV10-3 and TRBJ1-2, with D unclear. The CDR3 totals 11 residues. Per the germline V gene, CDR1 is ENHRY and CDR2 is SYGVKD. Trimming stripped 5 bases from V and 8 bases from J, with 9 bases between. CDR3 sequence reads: CAISQSGGYTF. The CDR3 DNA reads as TGTGCCATCAGTCAATCGGGGGGCTACACCTTC.

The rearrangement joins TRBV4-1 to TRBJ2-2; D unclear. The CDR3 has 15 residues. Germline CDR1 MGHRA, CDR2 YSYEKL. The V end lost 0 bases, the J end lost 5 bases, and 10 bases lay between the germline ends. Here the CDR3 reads CASSQEGRKTGELFF. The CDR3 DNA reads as TGCGCCAGCAGCCAAGAGGGTCGGAAGACCGGGGAGCTGTTTTTT.

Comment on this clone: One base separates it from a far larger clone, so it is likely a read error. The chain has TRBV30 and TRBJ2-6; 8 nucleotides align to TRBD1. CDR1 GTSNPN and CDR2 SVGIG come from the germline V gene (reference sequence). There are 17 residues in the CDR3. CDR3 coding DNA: TGTGCCGGAAGTCGTTCAGGGGGCGCCTCCGGGGCCAACGTCCTGGCTTTC. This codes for CAGSRSGGASGANVLAF.

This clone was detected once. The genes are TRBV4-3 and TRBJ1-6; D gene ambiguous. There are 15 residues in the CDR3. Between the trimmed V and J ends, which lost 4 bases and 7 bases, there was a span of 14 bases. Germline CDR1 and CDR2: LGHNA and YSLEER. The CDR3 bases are TGCGCCAGCAGCCCCGAACGGTCCCTAAATTCACCCCTCCACTTT. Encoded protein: CASSPERSLNSPLHF.

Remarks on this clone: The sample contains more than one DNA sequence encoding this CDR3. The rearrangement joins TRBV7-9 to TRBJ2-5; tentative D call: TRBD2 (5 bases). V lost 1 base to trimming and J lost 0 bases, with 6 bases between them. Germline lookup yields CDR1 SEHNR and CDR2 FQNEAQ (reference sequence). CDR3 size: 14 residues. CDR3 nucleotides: TGTGCCAGCAGCTTAGAGCGGTACCAAGAGACCCAGTACTTC. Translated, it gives CASSLERYQETQYF.

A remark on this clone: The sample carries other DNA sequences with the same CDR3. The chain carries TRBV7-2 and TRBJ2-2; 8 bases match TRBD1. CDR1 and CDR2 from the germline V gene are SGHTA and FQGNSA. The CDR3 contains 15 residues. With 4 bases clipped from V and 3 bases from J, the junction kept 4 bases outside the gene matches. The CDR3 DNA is TGTGCCAGCAGCTCCGGACAGGGATACACCGGGGAGCTGTTTTTT. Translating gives CASSSGQGYTGELFF.

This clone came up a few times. DNA for the CDR3: TGTGCCAGCAGCTCCGGCGGGACAGGGGTTACCTACGAGCAGTACTTC. Its protein is CASSSGGTGVTYEQYF. The chain has TRBV11-2 and TRBJ2-7; the match to TRBD1 covers 10 bases. CDR1 and CDR2 from the germline V gene are SGHAT and FQNNGV. This CDR3 comprises 16 residues. V lost 4 bases and J lost 2; bases outside the gene matches: 8.

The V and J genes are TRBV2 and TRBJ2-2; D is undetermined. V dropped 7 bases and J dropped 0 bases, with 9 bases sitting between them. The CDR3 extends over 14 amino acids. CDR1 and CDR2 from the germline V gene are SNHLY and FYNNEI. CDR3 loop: CASKVVTNTGELFF. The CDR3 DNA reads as TGTGCCAGCAAGGTCGTGACGAACACCGGGGAGCTGTTTTTT.

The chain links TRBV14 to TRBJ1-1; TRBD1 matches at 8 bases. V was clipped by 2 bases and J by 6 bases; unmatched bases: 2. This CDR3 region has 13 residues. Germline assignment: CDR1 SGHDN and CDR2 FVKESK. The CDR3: CASSQKQGAEAFF. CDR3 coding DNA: TGTGCCAGCAGCCAAAAACAGGGGGCTGAAGCTTTCTTT.